This T cell receptor (beta chain) was sequenced in a study of OX40 agonist ivuxolimab in advanced cancers. Study conclusions and caveats: Clonal expansion in partial responders at 0.1-3.0 mg/kg ranked among the lowest.

Blood sampling was done at baseline, cycle 4 day 1, and cycle 7 day 1. The V gene end was trimmed by 5 bases and the J gene end by 8 bases; junction bases not matched to a gene: 9. The CDR3 runs to 15 residues. The germline V gene encodes CDR1 MNHEY and CDR2 SMNVEV (reference sequence). For this clone: Its matching antigen is unknown.

TCRdb keeps only in-frame clones here, not all; method: immunoSEQ multiplex PCR. The repertoire consists of some 80,000 clones, with 85% to 90% occurring once and the leading ten covering less than 0.75%. Sequenced here: CD4+ or CD8+ T cells sorted from blood, sampled in a trial of the OX40 agonist ivuxolimab. V is TRBV27 and J is TRBJ1-4; TRBD1 matches 9 bases. The sequence came from an adult with an advanced solid tumor such as melanoma, head and neck, liver or kidney cancer. This CDR3 reads CASSQTGTGREKLFF. CDR3 DNA sequence: TGTGCCAGCAGTCAAACCGGGACAGGGAGGGAAAAACTGTTTTTT.